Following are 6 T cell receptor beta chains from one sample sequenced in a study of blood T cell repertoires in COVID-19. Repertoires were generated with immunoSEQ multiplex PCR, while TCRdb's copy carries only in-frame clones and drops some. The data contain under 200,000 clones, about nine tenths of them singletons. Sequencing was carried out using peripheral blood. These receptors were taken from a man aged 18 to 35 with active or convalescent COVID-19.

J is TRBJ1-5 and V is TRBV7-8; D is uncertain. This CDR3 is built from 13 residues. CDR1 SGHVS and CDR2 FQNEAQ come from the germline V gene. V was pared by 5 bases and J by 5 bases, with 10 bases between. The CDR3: CASSLRPDQPQHF. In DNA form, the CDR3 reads TGTGCCAGCAGCCTGCGGCCAGATCAGCCCCAGCATTTT.

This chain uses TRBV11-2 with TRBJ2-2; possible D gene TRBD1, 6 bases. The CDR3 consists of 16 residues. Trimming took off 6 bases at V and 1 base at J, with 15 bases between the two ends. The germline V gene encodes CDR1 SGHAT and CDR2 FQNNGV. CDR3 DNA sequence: TGTGCCAGCAGTCTGACTACGACAGGGAACACCGGGGAGCTGTTTTTT. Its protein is CASSLTTTGNTGELFF.

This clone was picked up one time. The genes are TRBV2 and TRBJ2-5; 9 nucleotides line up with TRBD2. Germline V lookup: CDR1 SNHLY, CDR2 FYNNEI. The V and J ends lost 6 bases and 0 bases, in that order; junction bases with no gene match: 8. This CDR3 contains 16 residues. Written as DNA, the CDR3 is TGTGCCAGCAGGGGTAGCGGGGGCCGGTACCAAGAGACCCAGTACTTC. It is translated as CASRGSGGRYQETQYF.

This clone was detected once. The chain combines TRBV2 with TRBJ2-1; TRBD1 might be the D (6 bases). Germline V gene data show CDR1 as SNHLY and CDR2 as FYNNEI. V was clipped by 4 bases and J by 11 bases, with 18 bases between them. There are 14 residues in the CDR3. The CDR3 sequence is CASSAPQGIIKQFF. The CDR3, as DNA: TGTGCCAGCAGTGCCCCCCAGGGGATTATTAAGCAGTTCTTC.

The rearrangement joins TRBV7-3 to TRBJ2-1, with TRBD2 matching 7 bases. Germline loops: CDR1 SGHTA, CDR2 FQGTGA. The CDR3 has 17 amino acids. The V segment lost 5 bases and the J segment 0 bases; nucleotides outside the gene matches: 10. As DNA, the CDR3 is TGTGCCAGCAGCCGGTTGAGCGGGGCGAGCTCCTACAATGAGCAGTTCTTC. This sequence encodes CASSRLSGASSYNEQFF.

The CDR3 sequence is CASSYISGRALSTGELFF. Written as DNA, the CDR3 is TGTGCCAGCAGTTACATTAGCGGGAGGGCATTGAGCACCGGGGAGCTGTTTTTT. The chain recombines TRBV6-2 or TRBV6-3 with TRBJ2-2; TRBD2 matches at 11 bases. Per the germline V gene, CDR1 is MNHEY and CDR2 is SVGEGT. The CDR3 consists of 18 residues. V was pared by 2 bases and J by 4 bases, with 9 bases of the junction left unmatched.